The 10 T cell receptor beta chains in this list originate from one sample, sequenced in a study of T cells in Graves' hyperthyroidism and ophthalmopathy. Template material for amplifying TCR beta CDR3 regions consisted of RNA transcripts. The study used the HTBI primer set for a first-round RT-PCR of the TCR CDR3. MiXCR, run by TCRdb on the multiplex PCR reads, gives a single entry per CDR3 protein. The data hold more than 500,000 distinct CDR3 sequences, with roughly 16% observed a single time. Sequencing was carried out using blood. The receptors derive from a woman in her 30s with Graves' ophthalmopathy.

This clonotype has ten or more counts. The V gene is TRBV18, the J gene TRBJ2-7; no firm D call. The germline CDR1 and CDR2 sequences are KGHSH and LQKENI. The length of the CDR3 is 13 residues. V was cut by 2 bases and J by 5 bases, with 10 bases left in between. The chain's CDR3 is CASSPNNGDEQYF. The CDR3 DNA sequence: TGTGCCAGCTCACCAAACAATGGGGACGAGCAGTACTTC.

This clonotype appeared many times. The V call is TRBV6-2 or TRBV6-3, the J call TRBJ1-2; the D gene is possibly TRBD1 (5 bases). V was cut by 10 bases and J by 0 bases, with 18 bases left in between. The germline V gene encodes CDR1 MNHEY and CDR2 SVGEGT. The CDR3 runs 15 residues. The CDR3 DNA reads TGTGCCACCACTCAGGGACCGAACCCTAACTATGGCTACACCTTC. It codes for CATTQGPNPNYGYTF.

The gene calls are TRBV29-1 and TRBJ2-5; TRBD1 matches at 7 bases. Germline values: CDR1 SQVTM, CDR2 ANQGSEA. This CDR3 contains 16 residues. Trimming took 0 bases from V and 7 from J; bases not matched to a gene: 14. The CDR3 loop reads CSVEELRQGGGGTQYF. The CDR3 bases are TGCAGCGTTGAAGAATTACGACAGGGTGGAGGAGGGACCCAGTACTTC.

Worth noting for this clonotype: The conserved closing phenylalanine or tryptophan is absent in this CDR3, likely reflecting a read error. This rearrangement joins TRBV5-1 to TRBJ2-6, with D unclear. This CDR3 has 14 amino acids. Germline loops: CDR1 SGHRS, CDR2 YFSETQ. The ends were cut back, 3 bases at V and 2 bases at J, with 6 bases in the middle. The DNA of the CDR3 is TGCGCCAGCAGCTACAATACTGGGGCCAACGTCCTGACTCTC. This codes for CASSYNTGANVLTL.

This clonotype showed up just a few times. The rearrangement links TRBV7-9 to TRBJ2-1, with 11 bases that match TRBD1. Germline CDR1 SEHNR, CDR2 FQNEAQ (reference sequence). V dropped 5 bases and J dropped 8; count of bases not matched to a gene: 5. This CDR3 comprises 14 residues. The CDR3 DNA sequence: TGTGCCAGCAGCAACGGACAGGGGGCTGATGAGCAGTTCTTC. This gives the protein CASSNGQGADEQFF.

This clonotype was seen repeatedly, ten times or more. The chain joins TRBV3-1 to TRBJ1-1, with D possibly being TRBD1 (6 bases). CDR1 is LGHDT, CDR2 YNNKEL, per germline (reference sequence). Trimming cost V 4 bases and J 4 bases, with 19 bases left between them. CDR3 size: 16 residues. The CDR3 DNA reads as TGTGCCAGCAGCCCTCCGGCAGGGGAGAGTATCACTGAAGCTTTCTTT. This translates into CASSPPAGESITEAFF.

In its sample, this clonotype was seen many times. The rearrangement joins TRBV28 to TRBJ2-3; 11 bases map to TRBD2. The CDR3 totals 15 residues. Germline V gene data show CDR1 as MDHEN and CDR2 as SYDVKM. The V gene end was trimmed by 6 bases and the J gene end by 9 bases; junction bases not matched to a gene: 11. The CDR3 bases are TGTGCCAGCAGGACCAAGAATAGCGGGAGGGTCACGCAGTATTTT. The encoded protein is CASRTKNSGRVTQYF.

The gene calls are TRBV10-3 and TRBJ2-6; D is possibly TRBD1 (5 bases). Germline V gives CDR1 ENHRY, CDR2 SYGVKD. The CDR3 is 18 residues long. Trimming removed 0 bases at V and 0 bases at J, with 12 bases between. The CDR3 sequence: CAISESRQGSSGANVLTF. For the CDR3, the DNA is TGTGCCATCAGTGAGTCGCGTCAGGGCAGCTCTGGGGCCAACGTCCTGACTTTC.

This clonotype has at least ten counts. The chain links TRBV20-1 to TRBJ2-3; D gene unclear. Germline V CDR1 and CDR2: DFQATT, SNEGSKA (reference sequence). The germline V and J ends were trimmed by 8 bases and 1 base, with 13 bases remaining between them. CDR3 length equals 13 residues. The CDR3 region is CSWDRAGTDTQYF. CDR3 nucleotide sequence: TGCAGTTGGGATCGTGCTGGCACAGATACGCAGTATTTT.

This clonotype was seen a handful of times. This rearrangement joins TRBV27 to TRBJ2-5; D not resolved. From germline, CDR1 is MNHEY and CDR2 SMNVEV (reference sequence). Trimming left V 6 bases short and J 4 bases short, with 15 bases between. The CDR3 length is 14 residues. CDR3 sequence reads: CASSRLGHGETQYF. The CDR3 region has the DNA TGTGCCAGCAGCCGACTTGGTCACGGAGAGACCCAGTACTTC.